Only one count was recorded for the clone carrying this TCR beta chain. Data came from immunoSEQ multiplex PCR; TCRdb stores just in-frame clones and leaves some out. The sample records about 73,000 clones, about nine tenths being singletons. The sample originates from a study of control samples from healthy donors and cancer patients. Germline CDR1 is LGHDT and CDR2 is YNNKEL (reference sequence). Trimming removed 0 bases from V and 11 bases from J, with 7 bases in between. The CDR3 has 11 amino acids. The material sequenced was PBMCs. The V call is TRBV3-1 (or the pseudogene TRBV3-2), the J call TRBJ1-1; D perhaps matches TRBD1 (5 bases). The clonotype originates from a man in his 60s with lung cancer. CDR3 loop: CASSQEGGAFF. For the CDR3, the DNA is TGTGCCAGCAGCCAAGAGGGGGGGGCTTTCTTT.